This T cell receptor beta chain derives from a study of shared clonotypes between healthy human individuals. There are 14 residues in the CDR3. The V and J ends lost 1 base and 3 bases, in that order; junction bases with no gene match: 2. The V gene's germline CDR1 is SNHLY and CDR2 FYNNEI. Libraries were prepared by immunoSEQ multiplex PCR; TCRdb keeps only in-frame clonotypes and omits some of them. The repertoire holds about 1.1 million clones, 70% to 85% seen once, with approximately 0.95% in the top ten. The TCR originated in a man aged 18 to 30 in good health. Some clones in this sample may be carry-over from other donors' samples. The chain has TRBV2 and TRBJ2-7; TRBD2 agrees at 8 bases. The sample consisted of memory CD4+ T cells from PBMCs. Subset specified: CD45RA-negative fraction. The CDR3 region is CASSEEAGVYEQYF. CDR3 bases: TGTGCCAGCAGTGAAGAAGCGGGGGTCTACGAGCAGTACTTC.